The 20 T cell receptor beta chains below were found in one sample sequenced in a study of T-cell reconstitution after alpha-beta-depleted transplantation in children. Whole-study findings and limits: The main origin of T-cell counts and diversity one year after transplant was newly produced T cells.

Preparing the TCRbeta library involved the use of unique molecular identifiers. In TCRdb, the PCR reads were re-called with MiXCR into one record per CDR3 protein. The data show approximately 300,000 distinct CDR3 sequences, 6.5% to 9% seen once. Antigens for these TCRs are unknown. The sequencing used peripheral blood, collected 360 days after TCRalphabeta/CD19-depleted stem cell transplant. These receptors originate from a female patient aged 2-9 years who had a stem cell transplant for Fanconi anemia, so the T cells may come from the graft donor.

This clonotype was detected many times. CDR3 coding DNA: TGCGGGGGGCGTAGGGACACTGAAGCTTTCTTT. This encodes CGGRRDTEAFF. The V call is TRBV29-1, the J call TRBJ1-1; a possible D gene is TRBD1 (6 bases). In germline, CDR1 is SQVTM, CDR2 ANQGSEA. This CDR3 is 11 amino acids long.

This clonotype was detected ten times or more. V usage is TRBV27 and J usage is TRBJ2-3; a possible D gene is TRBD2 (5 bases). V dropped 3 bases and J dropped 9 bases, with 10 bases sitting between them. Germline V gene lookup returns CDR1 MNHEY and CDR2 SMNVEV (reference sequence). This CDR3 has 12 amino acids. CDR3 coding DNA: TGTGCCAGCAGTTTCGAGGGCAGGACGCAGTATTTT. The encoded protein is CASSFEGRTQYF.

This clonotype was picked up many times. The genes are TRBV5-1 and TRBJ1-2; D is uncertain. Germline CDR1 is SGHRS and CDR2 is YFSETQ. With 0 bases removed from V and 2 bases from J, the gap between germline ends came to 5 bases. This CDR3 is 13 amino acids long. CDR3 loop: CASSLGQNYGYTF. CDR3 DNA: TGCGCCAGCAGCTTGGGACAAAACTATGGCTACACCTTC.

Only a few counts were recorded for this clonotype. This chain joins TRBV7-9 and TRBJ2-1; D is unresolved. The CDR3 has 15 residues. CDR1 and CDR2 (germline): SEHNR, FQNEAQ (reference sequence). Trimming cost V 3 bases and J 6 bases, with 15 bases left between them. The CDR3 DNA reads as TGTGCCAGCAGCTTCCTTCCCCCCTTTTCCAATGAGCAGTTCTTC. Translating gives CASSFLPPFSNEQFF.

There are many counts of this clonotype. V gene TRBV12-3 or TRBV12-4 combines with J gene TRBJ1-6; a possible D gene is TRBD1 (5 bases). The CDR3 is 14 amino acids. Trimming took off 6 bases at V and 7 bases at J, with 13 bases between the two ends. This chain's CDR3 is CASSVGTANSPLHF. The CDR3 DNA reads TGTGCCAGCAGCGTTGGGACCGCCAATTCACCCCTCCACTTT.

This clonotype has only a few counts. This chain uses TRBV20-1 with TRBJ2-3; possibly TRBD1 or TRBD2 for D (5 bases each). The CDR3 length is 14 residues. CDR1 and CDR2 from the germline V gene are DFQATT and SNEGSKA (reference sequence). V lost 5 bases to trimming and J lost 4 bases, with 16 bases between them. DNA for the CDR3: TGCAGTGCTCGGGACCCCCGGGGCCCAGATACGCAGTATTTT. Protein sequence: CSARDPRGPDTQYF.

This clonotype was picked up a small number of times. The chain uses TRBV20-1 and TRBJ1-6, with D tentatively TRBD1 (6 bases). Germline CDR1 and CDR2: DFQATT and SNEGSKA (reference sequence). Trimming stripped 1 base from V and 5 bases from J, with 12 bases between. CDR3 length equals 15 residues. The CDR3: CSARVQGMNNSPLHF. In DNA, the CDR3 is TGCAGTGCTAGAGTACAGGGAATGAATAATTCACCCCTCCACTTT.

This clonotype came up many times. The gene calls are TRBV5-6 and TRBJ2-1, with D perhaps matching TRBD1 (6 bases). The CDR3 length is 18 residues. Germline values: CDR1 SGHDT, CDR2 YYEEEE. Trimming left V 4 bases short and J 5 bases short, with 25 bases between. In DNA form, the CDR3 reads TGTGCCAGCAGCCAATCTTGGAGAAACAGGGCAGGTGACAATGAGCAGTTCTTC. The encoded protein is CASSQSWRNRAGDNEQFF.

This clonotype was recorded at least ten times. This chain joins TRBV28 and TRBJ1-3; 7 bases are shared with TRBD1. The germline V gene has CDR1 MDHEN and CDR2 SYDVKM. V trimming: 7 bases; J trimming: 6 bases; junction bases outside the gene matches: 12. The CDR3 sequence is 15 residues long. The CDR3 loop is CASTGQVHWENTIYF. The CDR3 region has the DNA TGTGCCAGCACAGGACAGGTGCATTGGGAAAACACCATATATTTT.

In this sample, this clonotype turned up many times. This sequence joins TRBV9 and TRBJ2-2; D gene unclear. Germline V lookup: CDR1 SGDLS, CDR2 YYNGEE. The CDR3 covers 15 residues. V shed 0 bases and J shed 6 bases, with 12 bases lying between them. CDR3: CASSVGPTGPGELFF. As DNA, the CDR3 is TGTGCCAGCAGCGTAGGGCCCACTGGACCCGGGGAGCTGTTTTTT.

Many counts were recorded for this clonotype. In DNA, the CDR3 is TGTGCCAGCAGCCAAGATGGGACTAGCCTTGAAGAGACCCAGTACTTC. The encoded protein is CASSQDGTSLEETQYF. The V gene is TRBV4-2, the J gene TRBJ2-5; 9 positions match TRBD2. CDR3 length: 16 residues. The ends lost 0 bases at V and 3 bases at J; junction bases unmatched: 5. CDR1 and CDR2 (germline): LGHNA, YNFKEQ.

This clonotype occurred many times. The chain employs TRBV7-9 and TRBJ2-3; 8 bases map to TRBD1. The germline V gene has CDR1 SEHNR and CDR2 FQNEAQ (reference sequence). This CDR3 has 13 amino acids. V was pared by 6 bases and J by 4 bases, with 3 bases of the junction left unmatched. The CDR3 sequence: CASRSTGADTQYF. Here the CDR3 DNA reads TGTGCCAGCAGATCGACAGGGGCAGATACGCAGTATTTT. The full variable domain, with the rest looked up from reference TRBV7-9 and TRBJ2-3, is DTGVSQNPRHKITKRGQNVTFRCDPISEHNRLYWYRQTLGQGPEFLTYFQNEAQLEKSRLLSDRFSAERPKGSFSTLEIQRTEQGDSAMYLCASRSTGADTQYFGPGTRLTVL.

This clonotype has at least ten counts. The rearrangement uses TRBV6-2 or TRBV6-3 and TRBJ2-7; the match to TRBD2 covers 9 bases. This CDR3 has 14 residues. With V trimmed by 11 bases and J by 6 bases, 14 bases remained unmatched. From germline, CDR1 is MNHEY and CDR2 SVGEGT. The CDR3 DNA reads TGTGCCGTTGACCTAGCGGGACGGCTCGGCGAGCAGTACTTC. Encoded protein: CAVDLAGRLGEQYF.

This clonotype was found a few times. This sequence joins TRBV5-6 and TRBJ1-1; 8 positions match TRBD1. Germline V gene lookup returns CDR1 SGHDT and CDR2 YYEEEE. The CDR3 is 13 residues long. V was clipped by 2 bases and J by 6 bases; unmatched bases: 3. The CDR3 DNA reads TGTGCCAGCAGCTTCCAGGGGGCATCTGAAGCTTTCTTT. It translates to CASSFQGASEAFF.

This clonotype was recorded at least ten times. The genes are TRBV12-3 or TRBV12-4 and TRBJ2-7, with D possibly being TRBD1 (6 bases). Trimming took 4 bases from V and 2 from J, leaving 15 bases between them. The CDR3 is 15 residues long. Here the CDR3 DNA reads TGTGCCAGCAGTTATCGGACAAGGGGGACCTACGAGCAGTACTTC. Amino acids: CASSYRTRGTYEQYF.

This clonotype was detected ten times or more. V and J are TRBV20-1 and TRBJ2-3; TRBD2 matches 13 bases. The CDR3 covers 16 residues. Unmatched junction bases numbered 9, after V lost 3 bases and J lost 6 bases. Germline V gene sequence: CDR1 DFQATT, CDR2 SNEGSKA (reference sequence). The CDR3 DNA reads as TGCAGTGCTAGCCCCCTACGACTAGCGGGGGGCGATACGCAGTATTTT. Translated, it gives CSASPLRLAGGDTQYF.

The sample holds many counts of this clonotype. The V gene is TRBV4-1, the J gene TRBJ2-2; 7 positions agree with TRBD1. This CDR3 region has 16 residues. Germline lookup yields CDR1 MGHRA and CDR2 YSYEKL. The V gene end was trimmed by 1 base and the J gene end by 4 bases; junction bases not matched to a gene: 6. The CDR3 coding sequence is TGCGCCAGCAGCCAAGTTCTGGGACAGACCACCGGGGAGCTGTTTTTT. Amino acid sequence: CASSQVLGQTTGELFF.

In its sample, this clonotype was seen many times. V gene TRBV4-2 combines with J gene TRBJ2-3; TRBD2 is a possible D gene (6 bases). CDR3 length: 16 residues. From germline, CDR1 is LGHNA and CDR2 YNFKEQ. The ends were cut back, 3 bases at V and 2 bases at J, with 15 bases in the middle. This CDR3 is CASSQLAGTLTDTQYF. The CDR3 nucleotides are TGTGCCAGCAGCCAGTTGGCGGGGACGCTCACAGATACGCAGTATTTT.

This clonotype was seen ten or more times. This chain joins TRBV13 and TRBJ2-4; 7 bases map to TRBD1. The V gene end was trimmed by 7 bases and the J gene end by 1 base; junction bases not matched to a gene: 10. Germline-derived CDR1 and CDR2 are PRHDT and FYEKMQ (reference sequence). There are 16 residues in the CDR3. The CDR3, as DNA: TGTGCCAGCACCGATAATCCGGGACAGGCCAAAAACATTCAGTACTTC. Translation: CASTDNPGQAKNIQYF.

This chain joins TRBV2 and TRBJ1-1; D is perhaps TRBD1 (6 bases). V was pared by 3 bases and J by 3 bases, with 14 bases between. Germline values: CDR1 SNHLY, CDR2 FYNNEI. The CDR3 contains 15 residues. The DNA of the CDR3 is TGTGCCAGCAGTGAGTTCGGGGGCGCGGACACTGAAGCTTTCTTT. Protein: CASSEFGGADTEAFF.